The clone carrying this TCR beta chain was picked up a small number of times. Its antigen is not known. Stated time point: patch test 1, 2 weeks after DPC sensitization. Treatment indicated: therapeutic diphenylcyclopropenone sensitization with weekly scalp DPC. From whole blood left unfractionated, total RNA was extracted. In the authors' workflow: The number of TCRs in each sample had a median of approximately 90,000 and spanned roughly 23,224 to 750,000. In TCRdb, the RACE reads were re-called with MiXCR into one record per CDR3 protein. The V and J calls reflect TCRdb's pipeline rather than the authors' work. The data show 90,000 to 120,000 distinct CDR3 sequences, about 11% seen once. The data were obtained in a study of human T cells and chemical hapten exposure. In the study overall: A mostly female patient group had alopecia areata, totalis or universalis.

General study results and limits: Against controls, expanded TCRs gave rise to significantly more large CDR3 similarity clusters.

CDR1 is DFQATT and CDR2 is SNEGSKA in the germline V gene (reference sequence). The CDR3 is made up of 12 amino acids. Trimming pared 4 bases from V and 3 bases from J, leaving 9 bases between. The sample here was whole blood, taken in connection with sensitization to the hapten diphenylcyclopropenone (DPC). This TCR was sampled from a woman aged 40 to 50 with alopecia areata. Some clones in this sample may be carry-over from other donors' samples. The rearrangement links TRBV20-1 to TRBJ1-2; TRBD1 might be the D (6 bases). For the CDR3, the DNA is TGCAGTGCTACCAGGGGAGACTATGGCTACACCTTC. Translating gives CSATRGDYGYTF.